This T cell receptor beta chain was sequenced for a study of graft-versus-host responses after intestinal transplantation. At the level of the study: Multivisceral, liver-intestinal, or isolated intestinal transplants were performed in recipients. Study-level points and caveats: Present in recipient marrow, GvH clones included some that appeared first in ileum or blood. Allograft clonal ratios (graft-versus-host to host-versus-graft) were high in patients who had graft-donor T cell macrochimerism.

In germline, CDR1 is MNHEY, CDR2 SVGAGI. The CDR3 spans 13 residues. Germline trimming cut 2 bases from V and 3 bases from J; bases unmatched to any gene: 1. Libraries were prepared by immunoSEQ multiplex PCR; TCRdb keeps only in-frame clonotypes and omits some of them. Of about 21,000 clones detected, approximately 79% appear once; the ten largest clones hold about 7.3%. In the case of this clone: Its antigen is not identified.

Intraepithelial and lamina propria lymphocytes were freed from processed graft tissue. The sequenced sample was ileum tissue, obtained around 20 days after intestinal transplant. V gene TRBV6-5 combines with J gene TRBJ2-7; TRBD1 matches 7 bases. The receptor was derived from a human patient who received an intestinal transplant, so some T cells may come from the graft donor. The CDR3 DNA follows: TGTGCCAGCAGTTACAGGGGGCGCTACGAGCAGTACTTC. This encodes CASSYRGRYEQYF.